Listed below are T cell receptor beta chains from one sample, sequenced in a study of cytomegalovirus exposure and HLA in healthy donors. Only in-frame clones appear in the TCRdb table, and some are missing; sequencing was by immunoSEQ multiplex PCR. Among 250,000 to 400,000 clones, approximately 86% were seen once, and the ten largest hold more than 0.95%. The sample comprised PBMCs. The source is a man between 25 and 39 years old in good health and CMV-seronegative. The CDR3 runs from the conserved cysteine through the conserved F or W. The D gene is left open where the match is weak. Not all rows give a size; the values are once, few, many and, for expanded clones, a class.

len,j_gene,d_gene,abundance,v_gene,CDR3nt,CDR3aa
15,TRBJ1-6,-,few,TRBV7-8,TGTGCCAGCAGCTTTGAGGCGGGGACCAATTCACCCCTCCACTTT,CASSFEAGTNSPLHF
13,TRBJ1-2,TRBD1,-,TRBV9,TGTGCCAGCAGCGAGGACAGGGGCTATGGCTACACCTTC,CASSEDRGYGYTF
15,TRBJ2-7,TRBD1,-,TRBV6-5,TGTGCCAGCAGTTACTCCAGGGGGCTCGGTAGGGAGCAGTACTTC,CASSYSRGLGREQYF
15,TRBJ2-5,TRBD2,-,TRBV18,TGTGCCAGCTCAGGGGGACTAGCGGGGCAAGAGACCCAGTACTTC,CASSGGLAGQETQYF
17,TRBJ1-4,TRBD1,-,TRBV6-1,TGTGCCAGCAGTGACCGGACAGGACCCTCGACTAATGAAAAACTGTTTTTT,CASSDRTGPSTNEKLFF
16,TRBJ2-5,TRBD1,-,TRBV5-6,TGTGCCAGCAGCGTACCTCGGACAGGGGGCTTGGAGACCCAGTACTTC,CASSVPRTGGLETQYF
13,TRBJ2-7,-,-,TRBV29-1,TGCAGCGTACGGGACACCCGATTAAACGAGCAGTACTTC,CSVRDTRLNEQYF
15,TRBJ2-7,TRBD2,-,TRBV6-5,TGTGCCAGCAGTTCCACTAGCGGGGGCTCCTACGAGCAGTACTTC,CASSSTSGGSYEQYF
14,TRBJ1-1,-,-,TRBV4-1,TGCGCCAGCAGCCTAAGCATCGGGGTCGCTGAAGCTTTCTTT,CASSLSIGVAEAFF
14,TRBJ1-2,-,once,TRBV18,TGTGCCAGCTCACGCAGCAGGGGCCTCGATGGCTACACCTTC,CASSRSRGLDGYTF
14,TRBJ1-4,-,-,TRBV10-3,TGTGCCAGTAGGGGGGGCCCGAGTGGGGAAAAACTGTTTTTT,CASRGGPSGEKLFF
12,TRBJ2-3,-,-,TRBV7-2,TGTGCCAGCACCCTTAGCACAGATACGCAGTATTTT,CASTLSTDTQYF
13,TRBJ2-7,-,-,TRBV19,TGTGCCAGTAGCGAGGGAATTAGGTACGAGCAGTACTTC,CASSEGIRYEQYF
16,TRBJ2-2,-,-,TRBV4-1,TGCGCCAGCAGCCTCCCTTCCGGGACATACACCGGGGAGCTGTTTTTT,CASSLPSGTYTGELFF
15,TRBJ2-1,TRBD2,once,TRBV13,TGTGCCAGCAGCAGAAGACTAGCGGCCTACAATGAGCAGTTCTTC,CASSRRLAAYNEQFF
13,TRBJ1-2,TRBD1,-,TRBV2,TGTGCCAGCAGAACGGACAGGGGAAATGGCTACACCTTC,CASRTDRGNGYTF
13,TRBJ1-1,TRBD1,-,TRBV5-6,TGTGCCAGCAGCTACGGGACAGGGCCCGAAGCTTTCTTT,CASSYGTGPEAFF
11,TRBJ1-2,-,-,TRBV9,TGTGCCAGCAGCCCCCTTCCTGGCTACACCTTC,CASSPLPGYTF
15,TRBJ1-1,-,-,TRBV11-2,TGTGCCAGCAGCTCCGGCCAGGCAGGTGAGACTGAAGCTTTCTTT,CASSSGQAGETEAFF
15,TRBJ1-5,TRBD1,few,TRBV27,TGTGCCAGCAGGGGGACAGGGACGGGCAATCAGCCCCAGCATTTT,CASRGTGTGNQPQHF
12,TRBJ1-5,-,-,TRBV11-2,TGTGCCAGCAGCTCCCGGGGGCAGCCCCAGCATTTT,CASSSRGQPQHF
14,TRBJ2-5,TRBD1,-,TRBV5-5,TGTGCCAGCAGCTCGTATGGGACAGTAGAGACCCAGTACTTC,CASSSYGTVETQYF
14,TRBJ2-1,-,-,TRBV29-1,TGCAGCGTTGGGAGGCATAACTCCTACAATGAGCAGTTCTTC,CSVGRHNSYNEQFF
17,TRBJ2-7,TRBD2,-,TRBV4-1,TGCGCCAGCAGCCCCACCCGGACTAGCGTTAGCTCCTACGAGCAGTACTTC,CASSPTRTSVSSYEQYF
12,TRBJ1-5,-,-,TRBV5-6,TGTGCCAGCAGCTTCGGGAATCAGCCCCAGCATTTT,CASSFGNQPQHF
17,TRBJ1-2,TRBD1,-,TRBV4-1,TGCGCCAGCAGCCAACGGGTTCCGGGACAGGGGGAGTATGGCTACACCTTC,CASSQRVPGQGEYGYTF
17,TRBJ1-2,-,-,TRBV4-3,TGCGCCAGCAGCCAAGATCGATCAAAGGGGTCGAGGTATGGCTACACCTTC,CASSQDRSKGSRYGYTF
16,TRBJ1-2,-,-,TRBV2,TGTGCCAGCAGTGAAGCGCTTAAGGGGTGGAACTATGGCTACACCTTC,CASSEALKGWNYGYTF
15,TRBJ2-2,-,once,TRBV4-3,TGCGCCAGCAGCCAAGTCCCAGCGAACACCGGGGAGCTGTTTTTT,CASSQVPANTGELFF
15,TRBJ2-7,TRBD1,-,TRBV5-1,TGCGCCAGCAGCTTGGAGGGGACAGGGTCCAACGAGCAGTACTTC,CASSLEGTGSNEQYF
15,TRBJ2-5,TRBD1,-,TRBV9,TGTGCCAGCAGCTTCTATATCGACAGGGCGGAGACCCAGTACTTC,CASSFYIDRAETQYF
12,TRBJ1-2,-,-,TRBV5-6,TGTGCCAGCAGCTTTCGGGATTATGGCTACACCTTC,CASSFRDYGYTF
14,TRBJ1-2,-,-,TRBV29-1,TGCAGCGTTGAGACGGCGCCAGGCCTGAATGGCTACACCTTC,CSVETAPGLNGYTF
15,TRBJ2-1,-,-,TRBV6-6,TGTGCCAGCAGTTACTCGAGAAGTATAGCCAATGAGCAGTTCTTC,CASSYSRSIANEQFF
15,TRBJ2-7,TRBD2,-,TRBV6-5,TGTGCCAGCAGTAGACTAGCGGGGGGGCCCCACGAGCAGTACTTC,CASSRLAGGPHEQYF
12,TRBJ1-2,TRBD1,few,TRBV19,TGTGCCACCCGGACAGGTCTCCATGGCTACACCTTC,CATRTGLHGYTF
12,TRBJ1-2,-,-,TRBV7-9,TGTGCCAGCAGCCCCGACAGCTATGGCTACACCTTC,CASSPDSYGYTF
17,TRBJ1-2,-,-,TRBV4-1,TGCGCCAGCAGCCAAATGGCAGGGATGTCCGACAACTATGGCTACACCTTC,CASSQMAGMSDNYGYTF
15,TRBJ2-7,TRBD1,few,TRBV12-5,TGTGCTAGTGGTTTGGTCGCAGGGGGCGCATACGAGCAGTACTTC,CASGLVAGGAYEQYF
17,TRBJ1-4,-,-,TRBV2,TGTGCCAGCAGTGAATGGGCAGGGTCGGGCTTTAATGAAAAACTGTTTTTT,CASSEWAGSGFNEKLFF
14,TRBJ2-3,-,-,TRBV27,TGTGCCAGCAGGACCGGGTTTAGCACAGATACGCAGTATTTT,CASRTGFSTDTQYF